The clone carrying this TCR beta chain was picked up many times. The record originates from a study of identical twins. Unique molecular identifiers were present on the cDNA, and a universal primer site came from template switching. MiXCR was run by TCRdb on the 5' RACE reads, yielding one entry per CDR3 protein. The repertoire holds around 250,000 distinct CDR3 sequences, with 6.5% as singletons. The trim removed 4 bases at V and 4 bases at J, leaving 4 bases unmatched. The CDR3 length is 15 residues. Per the germline V gene, CDR1 is SGDLS and CDR2 is YYNGEE. The sample was also reused in another study, on T cells expressing NK-cell markers. That source notes: Of eight sequenced donors, seven were HCMV-seropositive and one HCMV-seronegative.

The rearrangement joins TRBV9 to TRBJ2-1, with 11 bases that match TRBD2. Sequenced sample: CD8+ T cells sorted from blood. The sequence was obtained from a woman under 30 in good health. The CDR3 nucleotides are TGTGCCAGCAGCCGCGGGACTAGCGGTTACAATGAGCAGTTCTTC. Translated: CASSRGTSGYNEQFF.